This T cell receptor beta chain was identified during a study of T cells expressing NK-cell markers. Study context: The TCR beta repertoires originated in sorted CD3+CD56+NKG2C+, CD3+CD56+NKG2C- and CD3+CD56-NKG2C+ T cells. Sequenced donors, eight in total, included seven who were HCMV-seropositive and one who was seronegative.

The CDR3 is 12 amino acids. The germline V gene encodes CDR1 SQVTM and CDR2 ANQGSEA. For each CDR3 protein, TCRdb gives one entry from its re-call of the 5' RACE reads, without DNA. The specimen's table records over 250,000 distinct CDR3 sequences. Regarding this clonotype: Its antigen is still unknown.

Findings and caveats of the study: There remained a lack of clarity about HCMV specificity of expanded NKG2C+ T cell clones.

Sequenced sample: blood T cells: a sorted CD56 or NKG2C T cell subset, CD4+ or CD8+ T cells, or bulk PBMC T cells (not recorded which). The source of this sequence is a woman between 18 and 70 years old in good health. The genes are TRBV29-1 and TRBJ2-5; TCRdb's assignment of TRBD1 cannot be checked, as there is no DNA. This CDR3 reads CSGGGLRETQYF.